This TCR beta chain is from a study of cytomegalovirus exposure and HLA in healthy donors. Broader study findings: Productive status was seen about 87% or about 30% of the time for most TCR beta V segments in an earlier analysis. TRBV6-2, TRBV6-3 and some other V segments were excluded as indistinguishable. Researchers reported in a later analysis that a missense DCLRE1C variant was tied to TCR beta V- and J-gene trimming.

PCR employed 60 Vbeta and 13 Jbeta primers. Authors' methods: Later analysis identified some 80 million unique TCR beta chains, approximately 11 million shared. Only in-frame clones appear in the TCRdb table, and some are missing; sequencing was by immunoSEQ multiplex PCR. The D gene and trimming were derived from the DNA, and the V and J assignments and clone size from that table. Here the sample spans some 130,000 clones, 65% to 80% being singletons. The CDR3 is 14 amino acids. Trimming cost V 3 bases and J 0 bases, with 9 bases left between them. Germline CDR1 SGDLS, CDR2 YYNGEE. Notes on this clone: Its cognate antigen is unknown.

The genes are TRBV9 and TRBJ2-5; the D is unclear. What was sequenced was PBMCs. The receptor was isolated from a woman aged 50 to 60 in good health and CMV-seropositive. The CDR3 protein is CASSGDTYQETQYF. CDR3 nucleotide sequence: TGTGCCAGCAGCGGCGACACTTACCAAGAGACCCAGTACTTC.